The clone carrying this T cell receptor (beta chain) was picked up many times. Its target is not known. This specimen belongs to a study of T-cell reconstitution after alpha-beta-depleted transplantation in children. The TCRbeta library incorporated unique molecular identifiers. One entry per CDR3 protein results from TCRdb running MiXCR on the PCR reads. The table lists hundreds of thousands of distinct CDR3 sequences, nearly 8% of them singletons. General study points: Hyperexpanded clones declined; after one year, newly produced T cells mostly supplied diversity.

The V segment lost 6 bases and the J segment 2 bases; nucleotides outside the gene matches: 6. From germline, CDR1 is SQVTM and CDR2 ANQGSEA. There are 15 residues in the CDR3. This receptor was taken from a female patient between 2 and 15 years old who had a stem cell transplant for Fanconi anemia, so the T cells may come from the graft donor. The chain carries TRBV29-1 and TRBJ2-3; TRBD2 agrees at 12 bases. Source: peripheral blood, taken 360 days after TCRalphabeta/CD19-depleted stem cell transplant. The CDR3 coding sequence is TGCAGCGTCAGAACTAGCGGGGGGCCCACAGATACGCAGTATTTT. Translated, it gives CSVRTSGGPTDTQYF.